This T cell receptor (beta chain) was sequenced in a study of blood T cell repertoires in COVID-19. Whole-study context: The United States, Italy and Spain supplied acute and convalescent COVID-19 samples. T cells, B-cell-depleted T cells, or PBMCs provided the cDNA or gDNA that served as material.

This CDR3 contains 15 residues. The V gene's germline CDR1 is MDHEN and CDR2 SYDVKM. V dropped 4 bases and J dropped 5; count of bases not matched to a gene: 9. Per the study methods: Counts of nucleated cells, estimated from reference gene primer amplification, were obtained. Only in-frame clones appear in the TCRdb table, and some are missing; sequencing was by immunoSEQ multiplex PCR. V, J and clone size were drawn from that table, and D and trimming were deduced from the DNA. The top ten clones hold roughly 1.2% of a sample with roughly 410,000 clones, 89% of them seen once. This clone appeared a few times.

The sample consisted of peripheral blood. V usage is TRBV28 and J usage is TRBJ2-7; the match to TRBD2 covers 9 bases. This clonotype was sampled from a man in his forties or fifties with acute or convalescent COVID-19. The CDR3 loop is CASSSLASGINEQYF. The CDR3 DNA follows: TGTGCCAGCAGTTCTCTGGCTAGCGGGATCAACGAGCAGTACTTC. The entire variable domain, with the rest obtained from reference TRBV28 and TRBJ2-7, is as follows: DVKVTQSSRYLVKRTGEKVFLECVQDMDHENMFWYRQDPGLGLRLIYFSYDVKMKEKGDIPEGYSVSREKKERFSLILESASTNQTSMYLCASSSLASGINEQYFGPGTRLTVT.